The TCR beta chain under discussion was sequenced for a study of cytomegalovirus exposure and HLA in healthy donors. Study information: A subsequent analysis reported that the roughly 120 validation repertoires were produced on the same platform that had also been used for the approximately 710 first-cohort repertoires.

This clone was seen once. Antigen specificity is unknown. Study results and caveats: Among the CMV-associated chains, a few were confirmed in vitro as specific for CMV antigens.

Clones were read by immunoSEQ multiplex PCR, and TCRdb kept only the in-frame ones, dropping some. Among 230,000 or so clones, around 88% were seen once, and the ten largest hold 2.9%. The length of the CDR3 is 14 residues. CDR1 and CDR2 from the germline V gene are KGHSH and LQKENI. The V segment lost 4 bases and the J segment 7 bases; nucleotides outside the gene matches: 7. The clonotype originates from a woman under 30 in good health and CMV-seronegative. The chain links TRBV18 to TRBJ1-1; 9 positions match TRBD1. Sequenced material: PBMCs. Here the CDR3 reads CASSQGQGLSEAFF. CDR3 in DNA: TGTGCCAGCTCACAGGGACAGGGACTAAGTGAAGCTTTCTTT.